The clone carrying this TCR beta chain was counted at least ten times. This entry comes from a study of read filtering for tumor transcriptome and immune sequencing. The overall study: Whole-transcriptome libraries were prepared after DNase treatment. RNA-seq yielded only roughly 75 to 1,400 TCR reads, IR-seq about 4 to 10.27 million.

Molecular barcoded adaptors covering alpha/delta and beta/gamma chains were used on around 370 ng RNA. Each CDR3 protein is one row after TCRdb ran MiXCR on the reads. The sample consists of over 40,000 distinct CDR3 sequences, about an eighth of them appearing once. Germline V CDR1 and CDR2: LNHDA, SQIVND (reference sequence). The CDR3 is 14 residues long. Trimming cost V 6 bases and J 5 bases, with 14 bases left between them. The specimen sequenced was a population of CD138-negative cells sorted from bone marrow. The sequence derives from a donor aged 40 or older with multiple myeloma. This chain links TRBV19 with TRBJ2-1, with D possibly called TRBD1 or TRBD2 (7 bases each). CDR3 DNA: TGTGCCAGTAGACAGGGGAGGGGGAACAATGAGCAGTTCTTC. This gives the protein CASRQGRGNNEQFF.